This TCR beta chain was recovered during a study of OX40 agonist ivuxolimab in advanced cancers. Study at large: Head and neck, renal cell, melanoma or hepatocellular carcinoma were the cancers that dose-escalation patients had. Of mixed ages from about 20 to 90 and averaging 60 years, the group was approximately 80% male.

Assay: immunoSEQ multiplex PCR; the TCRdb copy retains only in-frame clones and omits some. The sample includes approximately 82,000 clones, 75% to 90% seen only once; the top ten take about 0.8%. Germline CDR1 and CDR2: MNHEY and SVGAGI. V gave up 5 bases and J gave up 2 bases, with 10 bases separating them. The CDR3 has 13 amino acids. This sample comprised CD4+ or CD8+ T cells sorted from blood, obtained in a trial of the OX40 agonist ivuxolimab. This chain connects TRBV6-5 to TRBJ2-7, with unresolved D. This receptor was taken from an adult with an advanced solid tumor such as melanoma, head and neck, liver or kidney cancer. CDR3 sequence reads: CASSGDVPYEQYF. The CDR3 region has the DNA TGTGCCAGCAGTGGCGACGTACCCTACGAGCAGTACTTC.